A selection of T cell receptor beta chains follows, all from one sample in a study of blood T cell repertoires in COVID-19. Profiled with immunoSEQ multiplex PCR; TCRdb holds only in-frame clones, not every one. Here the sample spans around 400,000 clones, more than 75% being singletons. The sequencing input was peripheral blood. Receptors originate from a woman between 25 and 40 years old with COVID-19, enrolled during active disease. Both conserved end residues are part of each CDR3. D genes are given only for firm matches. Not all rows give a size; the values are once, few, many and, for expanded clones, a class.

>TRBV6-2/TRBV6-3|-|-|TRBJ1-5
CASSPPGVSNQPQHF
TGTGCCAGCAGTCCCCCCGGGGTTAGCAATCAGCCCCAGCATTTT
>TRBV6-5|TRBD2|-|TRBJ2-7
CASSYSAGDLYEQYF
TGTGCCAGCAGTTACTCGGCGGGGGACCTCTACGAGCAGTACTTC
>TRBV7-2|-|-|TRBJ2-7
CASSAGPSPYEQYF
TGTGCCAGCAGCGCGGGCCCTTCCCCCTACGAGCAGTACTTC
>TRBV30|-|-|TRBJ2-5
CAWRGTRETQYF
TGTGCCTGGAGAGGGACTCGGGAGACCCAGTACTTC
>TRBV7-9|TRBD1|-|TRBJ1-5
CASSDRGNQPQHF
TGTGCCAGCAGTGACAGGGGGAATCAGCCCCAGCATTTT
>TRBV19|-|-|TRBJ2-5
CASSSIRDQETQYF
TGTGCCAGTAGCTCAATCCGGGACCAAGAGACCCAGTACTTC
>TRBV5-6|TRBD2|-|TRBJ2-7
CASSPSGRLVEQYF
TGTGCCAGCAGCCCGAGCGGGAGGTTAGTCGAGCAGTACTTC
>TRBV27|TRBD2|-|TRBJ2-1
CASSSRLAGGYNEQFF
TGTGCCAGCAGTTCCCGACTAGCGGGAGGCTACAATGAGCAGTTCTTC
>TRBV10-3|TRBD1|-|TRBJ2-5
CAIRAGQGGGETQYF
TGTGCCATCAGGGCGGGACAGGGTGGCGGAGAGACCCAGTACTTC
>TRBV2|TRBD2|-|TRBJ2-7
CASGGGAYHEQYF
TGTGCCAGCGGCGGGGGGGCGTACCACGAGCAGTACTTC
>TRBV2|TRBD2|-|TRBJ2-3
CASSEGGGRGDTQYF
TGTGCCAGCAGTGAAGGGGGAGGGCGCGGGGATACGCAGTATTTT
>TRBV9|TRBD1|-|TRBJ1-2
CASSVGGQGSNYGYTF
TGTGCCAGCAGCGTAGGGGGACAGGGGTCGAACTATGGCTACACCTTC
>TRBV7-2|TRBD1|-|TRBJ1-2
CASNRQGGYGYTF
TGTGCCAGCAACCGACAGGGAGGCTATGGCTACACCTTC
>TRBV30|-|once|TRBJ1-6
CAWSHRILDSPLHF
TGTGCCTGGAGTCACAGGATTTTGGACTCACCCCTCCACTTT
>TRBV2|TRBD2|few|TRBJ2-1
CASSETSGTYNEQFF
TGTGCCAGCAGTGAGACTAGCGGGACGTACAATGAGCAGTTCTTC
>TRBV30|TRBD2|-|TRBJ2-1
CAWSVGLAGGDEQFF
TGTGCCTGGAGTGTTGGGCTAGCGGGAGGCGATGAGCAGTTCTTC
>TRBV18|TRBD2|once|TRBJ2-7
CASSTLRTSDSPSLQYF
TGTGCCAGCTCAACACTCAGGACTAGCGACAGTCCCTCTCTCCAGTACTTC
>TRBV7-3|TRBD2|-|TRBJ2-1
CASSPRTSGGYNEQFF
TGTGCCAGCAGCCCCCGGACTAGCGGGGGTTACAATGAGCAGTTCTTC
>TRBV11-2|TRBD2|once|TRBJ2-5
CASSFAGGYETQYF
TGTGCCAGCAGCTTCGCGGGAGGGTATGAGACCCAGTACTTC
>TRBV28|TRBD2|-|TRBJ2-7
CASLPSGTSGYEQYF
TGTGCCAGCCTCCCTTCCGGGACTAGCGGCTACGAGCAGTACTTC
>TRBV25-1|-|-|TRBJ2-3
CASSKRGSAGDTQYF
TGTGCCAGCAGCAAACGGGGGAGCGCTGGAGATACGCAGTATTTT
>TRBV3-1/TRBV3-2|-|-|TRBJ2-5
CASSHKGRETQYF
TGTGCCAGCAGCCATAAGGGGCGGGAGACCCAGTACTTC
>TRBV24-1|TRBD1|-|TRBJ2-2
CATSEAGTANTGELFF
TGTGCCACCAGTGAAGCCGGGACAGCGAACACCGGGGAGCTGTTTTTT
>TRBV10-3|-|-|TRBJ2-7
CATLTGFRGTYEQYF
TGTGCCACCCTAACAGGGTTTAGAGGGACCTACGAGCAGTACTTC
>TRBV25-1|-|-|TRBJ2-7
CASSGSLTGYPFEQYF
TGTGCCAGCAGTGGATCGCTGACAGGATATCCCTTCGAGCAGTACTTC
>TRBV5-4|-|-|TRBJ2-3
CASSGTSITDTQYF
TGTGCCAGCAGCGGGACAAGCATCACAGATACGCAGTATTTT
>TRBV6-4|TRBD1|few|TRBJ1-2
CASSDSGTGGGYTF
TGTGCCAGCAGTGACTCCGGGACAGGTGGCGGCTACACCTTC
>TRBV29-1|TRBD2|-|TRBJ2-2
CSVALAGVAVTGELFF
TGCAGCGTTGCACTAGCGGGAGTCGCGGTCACCGGGGAGCTGTTTTTT
>TRBV28|-|-|TRBJ2-7
CASSFDRPKAYEQYF
TGTGCCAGCAGTTTTGACAGACCAAAAGCTTACGAGCAGTACTTC
>TRBV2|TRBD1|-|TRBJ1-5
CASSGRDREQPQHF
TGTGCCAGCAGTGGTCGGGACAGGGAACAGCCCCAGCATTTT
>TRBV7-2|-|-|TRBJ2-7
CASSLEGRRGLPGEQYF
TGTGCCAGCAGCTTAGAAGGTCGGAGGGGCCTTCCGGGCGAGCAGTACTTC
>TRBV6-5|TRBD1|-|TRBJ1-6
CASSRRQGDNSPLHF
TGTGCCAGCAGTCGCAGACAGGGGGATAATTCACCCCTCCACTTT
>TRBV12-5|TRBD2|-|TRBJ2-3
CASGLVQDGGLVADTQYF
TGTGCTAGTGGTTTGGTACAGGATGGGGGACTAGTAGCAGATACGCAGTATTTT
>TRBV6-2/TRBV6-3|TRBD1|-|TRBJ1-1
CASSYSRTGGTEAFF
TGTGCCAGCAGTTACTCTCGGACAGGAGGAACTGAAGCTTTCTTT
>TRBV6-5|TRBD1|-|TRBJ2-7
CASSYVGTGGSEQYF
TGTGCCAGCAGTTACGTCGGGACAGGGGGGAGCGAGCAGTACTTC
>TRBV5-1|TRBD2|-|TRBJ2-1
CASSLITSGGNEQFF
TGCGCCAGCAGCTTGATCACTAGCGGGGGCAATGAGCAGTTCTTC
>TRBV24-1|TRBD1|-|TRBJ1-5
CATSQTPGQGDQPQHF
TGTGCCACCAGTCAGACGCCGGGACAGGGGGATCAGCCCCAGCATTTT
>TRBV6-5|TRBD1|few|TRBJ2-5
CASKPGQGAPETQYF
TGTGCCAGCAAGCCGGGACAGGGGGCGCCTGAGACCCAGTACTTC
>TRBV7-6|TRBD2|-|TRBJ2-7
CASSFAPGTRGEQYF
TGTGCCAGCAGCTTTGCCCCCGGGACTAGGGGTGAGCAGTACTTC
>TRBV6-5|TRBD2|few|TRBJ2-7
CASSYSLISGSYEQYF
TGTGCCAGCAGTTACTCCCTTATCAGCGGGAGTTACGAGCAGTACTTC